A selection of T cell receptor beta chains follows, all from one sample in a study of cytomegalovirus exposure and HLA in healthy donors. Data came from immunoSEQ multiplex PCR; TCRdb stores just in-frame clones and leaves some out. Altogether around 190,000 clones are present, about 81% being singletons, with the ten largest covering more than 1.5%. Sequenced input: PBMCs. These receptor sequences come from a man younger than 35 in good health and CMV-seronegative. CDR3s include the opening cysteine and the closing phenylalanine or tryptophan. The D gene is left open where the match is weak. Expanded clones get a size class; other rows say once, few or many, or leave the size out.

abundance	v_gene	j_gene	d_gene	CDR3aa	CDR3nt
NA	TRBV14	TRBJ2-7	TRBD1	CASSDIAWDRSFDEQYF	TGTGCCAGCAGCGATATCGCGTGGGACAGGTCCTTTGACGAGCAGTACTTC
NA	TRBV6-5	TRBJ2-2	TRBD1	CASNPGQPNTGELFF	TGTGCCAGCAACCCGGGACAGCCGAACACCGGGGAGCTGTTTTTT
once	TRBV2	TRBJ2-7	TRBD2	CASSEGTSGKSYEQYF	TGTGCCAGCAGTGAAGGCACTAGCGGGAAATCCTACGAGCAGTACTTC
NA	TRBV6-5	TRBJ1-1	NA	CASSYRGAEAFF	TGTGCCAGCAGTTATAGGGGCGCTGAAGCTTTCTTT
NA	TRBV7-3	TRBJ2-3	NA	CASSPGLAGSTDTQYF	TGTGCCAGCAGCCCGGGACTTGCGGGAAGCACAGATACGCAGTATTTT
NA	TRBV2	TRBJ2-7	NA	CASSGQGIPYEQYF	TGTGCCAGCAGTGGGCAGGGAATCCCCTACGAGCAGTACTTC
NA	TRBV5-6	TRBJ1-2	NA	CASSHQNLFVSGYTF	TGTGCCAGCAGCCACCAAAACCTTTTTGTGAGTGGCTACACCTTC
NA	TRBV10-3	TRBJ1-1	NA	CAISGGRGGVGTEAFF	TGTGCCATCAGTGGGGGGAGAGGAGGGGTCGGCACTGAAGCTTTCTTT
NA	TRBV10-2	TRBJ1-5	NA	CASSENSRRFYSNQPQHF	TGCGCCAGCAGTGAGAACTCCCGCAGATTTTATAGCAATCAGCCTCAGCATTTT
NA	TRBV19	TRBJ2-2	NA	CASSIGRGELFF	TGTGCCAGTAGTATAGGCCGGGGGGAGCTGTTTTTT
NA	TRBV5-1	TRBJ2-3	TRBD2	CASSLEAGSVNTQYF	TGCGCCAGCAGCTTGGAAGCGGGATCTGTCAATACGCAGTATTTT
NA	TRBV7-2	TRBJ1-6	TRBD1	CASSIIGTANSPLHF	TGTGCCAGCAGCATAATCGGGACAGCTAATTCACCCCTCCACTTT
NA	TRBV7-3	TRBJ2-1	NA	CASSLTVQGSGEQFF	TGTGCCAGCAGCTTAACAGTCCAGGGTTCGGGTGAGCAGTTCTTC
NA	TRBV5-1	TRBJ2-1	TRBD1	CATGGTGYNEQFF	TGCGCCACCGGCGGGACAGGGTACAATGAGCAGTTCTTC
NA	TRBV5-6	TRBJ1-1	NA	CASSLERSLEAFF	TGTGCCAGCAGCTTGGAACGGAGCCTAGAAGCTTTCTTT
NA	TRBV7-6	TRBJ2-1	TRBD1	CASSPRPTGLTYEQFF	TGTGCCAGCAGCCCTAGACCGACAGGGCTTACGTATGAGCAGTTCTTC
NA	TRBV4-3	TRBJ2-7	TRBD2	CASSQDLAGGYEQYF	TGCGCCAGCAGCCAAGACCTAGCGGGTGGTTACGAGCAGTACTTC
NA	TRBV9	TRBJ2-3	NA	CASSVGSQGGDTQYF	TGTGCCAGCAGCGTCGGCTCCCAGGGTGGAGATACGCAGTATTTT
NA	TRBV5-1	TRBJ2-5	TRBD2	CASSMGLAGVAETQYF	TGCGCCAGCAGCATGGGACTAGCGGGGGTGGCGGAGACCCAGTACTTC
NA	TRBV11-3	TRBJ2-1	NA	CASSLGGGSYNEQFF	TGTGCCAGCAGCTTAGGTGGGGGGTCCTACAATGAGCAGTTCTTC
NA	TRBV6-1	TRBJ2-1	NA	CASSPTYNEQFF	TGTGCCAGCAGTCCTACGTACAATGAGCAGTTCTTC
NA	TRBV7-9	TRBJ1-4	NA	CASSLTRGDEKLFF	TGTGCCAGCAGCTTAACCAGGGGAGATGAAAAACTGTTTTTT
NA	TRBV4-3	TRBJ2-5	NA	CASSQKGGETQYF	TGCGCCAGCAGCCAAAAGGGAGGAGAGACCCAGTACTTC
NA	TRBV5-8	TRBJ1-5	NA	CASSFPRQPQHF	TGTGCCAGCAGCTTCCCTCGGCAGCCCCAGCATTTT
once	TRBV12-5	TRBJ2-5	NA	CASGPKGTRETQYF	TGTGCTAGTGGACCCAAGGGGACTCGCGAGACCCAGTACTTC
NA	TRBV5-1	TRBJ1-4	NA	CASSLAPATNEKLFF	TGCGCCAGCAGCTTGGCCCCTGCAACTAATGAAAAACTGTTTTTT